The 32 T cell receptor beta chains below were found in one sample sequenced in a study of blood T cell repertoires in COVID-19. Repertoires were generated with immunoSEQ multiplex PCR, while TCRdb's copy carries only in-frame clones and drops some. The profile shows about 190,000 clones, approximately 91% of them singletons. Sequencing was carried out using peripheral blood. The source of these receptors is a man aged 35 to 55 with acute or convalescent COVID-19.

The CDR3 nucleotides are TGTGCCACCCAGGACAGGCTCAATCAGCCCCAGCATTTT. Its protein product is CATQDRLNQPQHF. The chain carries TRBV19 and TRBJ1-5; 7 nucleotides match TRBD1. V trimming: 10 bases; J trimming: 3 bases; junction bases outside the gene matches: 6. Germline CDR1 and CDR2: LNHDA and SQIVND (reference sequence). CDR3 size: 13 residues.

V is TRBV2 and J is TRBJ2-2; 10 bases fit TRBD1. CDR3 length: 16 residues. With 7 bases clipped from V and 5 bases from J, the junction kept 10 bases outside the gene matches. Per the germline V gene, CDR1 is SNHLY and CDR2 is FYNNEI. The CDR3 loop reads CASNPGTGVYTGELFF. Written as DNA, the CDR3 is TGTGCCAGCAACCCCGGGACAGGGGTGTATACCGGGGAGCTGTTTTTT.

The genes are TRBV4-1 and TRBJ2-7; possible D gene TRBD1, 6 bases. Germline values: CDR1 MGHRA, CDR2 YSYEKL. The V end lost 1 base, the J end lost 2 bases, and 15 bases lay between the germline ends. This CDR3 is 16 amino acids long. The CDR3: CASSQGSQGITYEQYF. Written as DNA, the CDR3 is TGCGCCAGCAGCCAAGGGAGTCAGGGGATAACCTACGAGCAGTACTTC.

This clone has only one observation. The J gene is TRBJ1-5, the V gene TRBV2, with D possibly being TRBD1 (5 bases). V gave up 6 bases and J gave up 2 bases, with 17 bases separating them. Germline values: CDR1 SNHLY, CDR2 FYNNEI. The CDR3 sequence is 16 residues long. The CDR3: CASRPSGRPGNQPQHF. The CDR3 DNA reads TGTGCCAGCAGACCCTCAGGGAGGCCTGGCAATCAGCCCCAGCATTTT.

The rearrangement joins TRBV4-1 to TRBJ1-4; D unresolved. V lost 0 bases to trimming and J lost 4 bases, with 12 bases between them. CDR1 is MGHRA and CDR2 is YSYEKL in the germline V gene. The CDR3 length is 16 residues. CDR3 bases: TGCGCCAGCAGCCAAGATGTCGGGGATTATAATGAAAAACTGTTTTTT. It encodes CASSQDVGDYNEKLFF.

This clone occurred a few times. The J gene is TRBJ1-1, the V gene TRBV6-5; D may be TRBD1 (6 bases). The ends were cut back, 5 bases at V and 5 bases at J, with 18 bases in the middle. This CDR3 is built from 15 residues. From germline, CDR1 is MNHEY and CDR2 SVGAGI. CDR3 coding DNA: TGTGCCAGCAGTCGCCCCCAAGGGGGAGATACTGAAGCTTTCTTT. Protein product: CASSRPQGGDTEAFF.

The genes are TRBV4-2 and TRBJ2-5; 11 bases are a match to TRBD2. The length of the CDR3 is 18 residues. From germline, CDR1 is LGHNA and CDR2 YNFKEQ. J was trimmed by 5 bases and V by 1 base; bases with no gene match: 12. Here the CDR3 DNA reads TGTGCCAGCAGCCAAGGGGAGGGTAGCGGGGGGGCCCGGGAGACCCAGTACTTC. Translation: CASSQGEGSGGARETQYF.

The chain combines TRBV7-2 with TRBJ2-7, with TRBD2 identical over 7 bases. Germline V gives CDR1 SGHTA, CDR2 FQGNSA. V lost 5 bases to trimming and J lost 3 bases; unmatched junction nucleotides: 13. This CDR3 contains 16 residues. The CDR3: CASSPVRAGIHYEQYF. CDR3 bases: TGTGCCAGCAGCCCCGTTCGAGCGGGGATCCACTACGAGCAGTACTTC.

The chain links TRBV4-2 to TRBJ2-1, with D perhaps matching TRBD2 (5 bases). V lost 0 bases and J 5 bases, leaving 11 bases between the germline ends. The CDR3 is 15 amino acids. Looked up from germline, CDR1 is LGHNA and CDR2 is YNFKEQ. DNA of the CDR3: TGTGCCAGCAGCCAAGAACGAGCGGCCAACAATGAGCAGTTCTTC. Encoded protein: CASSQERAANNEQFF.

The chain couples TRBV13 to TRBJ1-3, with no clear D. CDR3 length equals 12 residues. V was shortened by 2 bases and J by 3 bases, with 2 bases between the two germline ends. Germline loops: CDR1 PRHDT, CDR2 FYEKMQ (reference sequence). CDR3 nucleotides: TGTGCCAGCAGCTTACTTGGAAACACCATATATTTT. It yields the protein CASSLLGNTIYF.

The chain links TRBV5-1 to TRBJ1-2, with 8 bases fitting TRBD1. This CDR3 has 15 amino acids. Germline V lookup: CDR1 SGHRS, CDR2 YFSETQ. V lost 2 bases to trimming and J lost 8 bases; unmatched junction nucleotides: 11. CDR3 coding DNA: TGCGCCAGCAGCTTTTCACTGGACAGGGCCGGGGGCTACACCTTC. Translation gives CASSFSLDRAGGYTF.

The chain employs TRBV9 and TRBJ1-1, with 10 bases identical to TRBD1. The CDR3 spans 15 residues. CDR1 is SGDLS, CDR2 YYNGEE, per germline. V gave up 4 bases and J gave up 3 bases; unmatched junction bases: 6. CDR3 region: CASSPRQGAYTEAFF. The CDR3 DNA follows: TGTGCCAGCAGCCCTCGACAGGGGGCATACACTGAAGCTTTCTTT. Using reference TRBV9 and TRBJ1-1 for the parts outside the CDR3, the full variable domain is DSGVTQTPKHLITATGQRVTLRCSPRSGDLSVYWYQQSLDQGLQFLIQYYNGEERAKGNILERFSAQQFPDLHSELNLSSLELGDSALYFCASSPRQGAYTEAFFGQGTRLTVV.

The chain joins TRBV30 to TRBJ2-2; D uncertain. Trimming shortened V by 1 base and J by 7 bases, and 16 bases separated the two germline ends. The CDR3 extends over 15 amino acids. CDR1 and CDR2 from the germline V gene are GTSNPN and SVGIG (reference sequence). Here the CDR3 reads CAWSGSVVRFGELFF. The CDR3 nucleotides read TGTGCCTGGAGTGGGTCGGTAGTTAGATTCGGGGAGCTGTTTTTT.

This chain links TRBV6-7 with TRBJ2-5, with a weak D call TRBD2 (7 bases). TRBV6-7 is filed as an ORF, its function uncertain. This CDR3 spans 16 amino acids. V was cut by 6 bases and J by 3 bases, with 20 bases left in between. In DNA form, the CDR3 reads TGTGCCAGCAGCCTAGTAGGGGGGGGTCAAAAAGAGACCCAGTACTTC. Its protein is CASSLVGGGQKETQYF.

This rearrangement joins TRBV15 to TRBJ1-2; TRBD1 matches at 9 bases. The CDR3 runs 13 residues. Germline trimming cut 7 bases from V and 8 bases from J; bases unmatched to any gene: 8. CDR1 is LNHNV, CDR2 YYDKDF, per germline (reference sequence). The CDR3: CATNPGQGWGYTF. The CDR3 DNA reads TGTGCCACCAACCCGGGACAGGGCTGGGGCTACACCTTC.

The gene calls are TRBV9 and TRBJ2-2, with D possibly TRBD1 on 5 matching bases. Germline values: CDR1 SGDLS, CDR2 YYNGEE. The germline V and J ends were trimmed by 0 bases and 0 bases, with 18 bases remaining between them. There are 19 residues in the CDR3. CDR3 sequence reads: CASSVGLVTGSANTGELFF. CDR3 nucleotides: TGTGCCAGCAGCGTAGGGTTGGTCACAGGTTCGGCGAACACCGGGGAGCTGTTTTTT.

The chain links TRBV7-3 to TRBJ2-1; 11 bases fit TRBD2. The junction had 6 bases not matched to a gene; V was cut back by 4 bases and J by 4 bases. The CDR3 extends over 16 amino acids. Per the germline V gene, CDR1 is SGHTA and CDR2 is FQGTGA. CDR3 in amino acids: CASSSVAGGPYNEQFF. For the CDR3, the DNA is TGTGCCAGCAGCTCCGTAGCGGGGGGGCCTTACAATGAGCAGTTCTTC. Filled out from reference TRBV7-3 and TRBJ2-1, the complete variable domain reads GAGVSQTPSNKVTEKGKYVELRCDPISGHTALYWYRQSLGQGPEFLIYFQGTGAADDSGLPNDRFFAVRPEGSVSTLKIQRTERGDSAVYLCASSSVAGGPYNEQFFGPGTRLTVL.

V and J are TRBV10-3 and TRBJ1-2; tentative D call: TRBD1 (5 bases). The V gene lost 2 bases and the J gene lost 0 bases, with 13 bases spanning the gap. The CDR3 totals 16 residues. Germline loops: CDR1 ENHRY, CDR2 SYGVKD. The CDR3 DNA sequence: TGTGCCATCAGTGAGGTCGCGGGACCTACTAACTATGGCTACACCTTC. Its protein is CAISEVAGPTNYGYTF.

The gene calls are TRBV27 and TRBJ1-1, with 7 nucleotides matching TRBD1. Germline CDR1 MNHEY, CDR2 SMNVEV (reference sequence). V shed 2 bases and J 2 bases; nucleotides not matched to a gene: 5. The CDR3 contains 15 residues. The CDR3 coding sequence is TGTGCCAGCAGTTTAAATGACAGGGCCAACACTGAAGCTTTCTTT. This codes for CASSLNDRANTEAFF.

This chain uses TRBV12-3 or TRBV12-4 with TRBJ1-5; the D is unclear. Trimming took 4 bases from V and 11 from J, leaving 15 bases between them. This CDR3 is built from 13 residues. CDR3 sequence reads: CASSSRERAAQHF. CDR3 DNA sequence: TGTGCCAGCAGTTCTCGGGAGAGAGCGGCCCAGCATTTT.

This clone came up a few times. The chain is built from TRBV7-9 and TRBJ2-2; 9 nucleotides match TRBD1. The germline V gene encodes CDR1 SEHNR and CDR2 FQNEAQ (reference sequence). Trimming took 5 bases from V and 3 from J; bases not matched to a gene: 4. The CDR3 contains 15 residues. CDR3 loop: CASSIRQGDTGELFF. CDR3 nucleotides: TGTGCCAGCAGCATCCGACAGGGGGACACCGGGGAGCTGTTTTTT.

This chain connects TRBV5-1 to TRBJ2-7; a possible D gene is TRBD2 (7 bases). The V gene lost 0 bases and the J gene lost 4 bases, with 26 bases spanning the gap. The germline V gene has CDR1 SGHRS and CDR2 YFSETQ. The CDR3 length is 19 residues. The CDR3 bases are TGCGCCAGCAGCTTGGCCCCATCTCCGGGACGGGGGGCTCCATACGAGCAGTACTTC. It translates to CASSLAPSPGRGAPYEQYF.

The rearrangement links TRBV12-5 to TRBJ2-5, with unresolved D. This CDR3 is 18 amino acids long. V was shortened by 0 bases and J by 0 bases, with 17 bases between the two germline ends. The V gene's germline CDR1 is LGHNT and CDR2 FRNRAP. The CDR3 spells CASGLVPVTDSYQETQYF. The CDR3 DNA follows: TGTGCTAGTGGTTTGGTACCGGTGACTGACTCGTACCAAGAGACCCAGTACTTC.

This chain joins TRBV6-1 and TRBJ1-5, with TRBD1 as a possible D gene (5 bases). This CDR3 is 15 amino acids long. Per germline, CDR1 MNHNS and CDR2 SASEGT. V lost 3 bases to trimming and J lost 0 bases, with 9 bases between them. The CDR3 nucleotides are TGTGCCAGCAGTGATCAGGGTAATAGCAATCAGCCCCAGCATTTT. Amino acids: CASSDQGNSNQPQHF.

This chain joins TRBV9 and TRBJ2-5, with 10 positions matching TRBD1. The CDR3 contains 16 residues. V lost 2 bases and J lost 5; bases outside the gene matches: 9. Germline CDR1 reads SGDLS; CDR2 reads YYNGEE. The CDR3 region is CASSVGLTGGLETQYF. CDR3 nucleotides: TGTGCCAGCAGCGTGGGGTTGACAGGGGGCCTTGAGACCCAGTACTTC.

This chain uses TRBV9 with TRBJ1-2, with a tentative D call TRBD1 (6 bases). Looked up from germline, CDR1 is SGDLS and CDR2 is YYNGEE. V lost 8 bases, J lost 0 bases, and 14 bases lay in between. This CDR3 contains 14 residues. CDR3 bases: TGTGCCAGTGGGGGGGGCTTTGCTAACTATGGCTACACCTTC. Amino acid sequence: CASGGGFANYGYTF.

The chain has TRBV5-4 and TRBJ2-7; 7 nucleotides match TRBD2. The CDR3 is made up of 15 amino acids. Germline V gene sequence: CDR1 SGHNT, CDR2 YYREEE (reference sequence). The ends lost 6 bases at V and 6 bases at J; junction bases unmatched: 15. CDR3 DNA: TGTGCCAGCACCCTGGATGGGACTAAACGGGGCGAGCAGTACTTC. Translation gives CASTLDGTKRGEQYF.

The chain uses TRBV18 and TRBJ2-5; 9 bases fit TRBD1. Trimming took 5 bases from V and 1 from J; bases not matched to a gene: 5. This CDR3 is built from 15 residues. Germline V gene data show CDR1 as KGHSH and CDR2 as LQKENI. Written as DNA, the CDR3 is TGTGCCAGCTCAAGGGGGACAGGGACCCAAGAGACCCAGTACTTC. Its translation is CASSRGTGTQETQYF.

This clone was seen a few times. The chain recombines TRBV5-4 with TRBJ1-6, with D perhaps TRBD1 (5 bases). Trimming cost V 2 bases and J 6 bases, with 9 bases left between them. Germline CDR1 reads SGHNT; CDR2 reads YYREEE (reference sequence). The CDR3 extends over 14 amino acids. CDR3 protein: CASSFGGGNSPLHF. The CDR3, as DNA: TGTGCCAGCAGCTTCGGGGGAGGTAATTCACCCCTCCACTTT.

In its sample, this clone was seen once. This chain connects TRBV6-5 to TRBJ2-7; TRBD1 agrees at 9 bases. The CDR3 is 15 residues long. V lost 3 bases, J lost 3 bases, and 6 bases stayed unmatched. Germline V CDR1 and CDR2: MNHEY, SVGAGI. CDR3 protein: CASSYSGTGFYEQYF. CDR3 sequence (DNA): TGTGCCAGCAGTTATTCCGGGACAGGGTTCTACGAGCAGTACTTC.

This clone was observed once. The chain couples TRBV10-3 to TRBJ2-1; TRBD2 agrees at 15 bases. Per the germline V gene, CDR1 is ENHRY and CDR2 is SYGVKD. Germline trimming cut 5 bases from V and 7 bases from J; bases unmatched to any gene: 3. The CDR3 is 15 amino acids. This chain's CDR3 is CAISIGTSGGNEQFF. For the CDR3, the DNA is TGTGCCATCAGTATAGGGACTAGCGGGGGGAATGAGCAGTTCTTC.

CDR3 amino acids: CASSLYRPPSYEQYF. CDR3 DNA sequence: TGTGCCAGCAGCCTCTACAGGCCTCCTTCCTACGAGCAGTACTTC. The V and J genes are TRBV13 and TRBJ2-7, with D possibly TRBD1 on 5 matching bases. Germline V gene data show CDR1 as PRHDT and CDR2 as FYEKMQ (reference sequence). V shed 5 bases and J shed 1 base, with 15 bases lying between them. There are 15 residues in the CDR3.